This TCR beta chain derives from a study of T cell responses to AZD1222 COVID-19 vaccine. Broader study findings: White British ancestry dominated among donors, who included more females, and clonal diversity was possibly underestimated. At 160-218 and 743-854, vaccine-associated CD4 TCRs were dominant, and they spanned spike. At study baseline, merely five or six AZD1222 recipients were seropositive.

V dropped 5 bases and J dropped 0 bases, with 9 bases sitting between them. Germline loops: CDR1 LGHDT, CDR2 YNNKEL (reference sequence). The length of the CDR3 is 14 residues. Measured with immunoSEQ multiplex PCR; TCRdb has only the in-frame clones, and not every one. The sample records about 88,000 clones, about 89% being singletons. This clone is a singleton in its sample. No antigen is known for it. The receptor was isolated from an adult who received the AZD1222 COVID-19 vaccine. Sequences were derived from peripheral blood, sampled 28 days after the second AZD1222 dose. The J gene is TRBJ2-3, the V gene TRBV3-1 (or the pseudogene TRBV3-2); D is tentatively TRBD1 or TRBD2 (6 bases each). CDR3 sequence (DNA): TGTGCCAGCAGCGGGGGGCAAAGCACAGATACGCAGTATTTT. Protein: CASSGGQSTDTQYF.